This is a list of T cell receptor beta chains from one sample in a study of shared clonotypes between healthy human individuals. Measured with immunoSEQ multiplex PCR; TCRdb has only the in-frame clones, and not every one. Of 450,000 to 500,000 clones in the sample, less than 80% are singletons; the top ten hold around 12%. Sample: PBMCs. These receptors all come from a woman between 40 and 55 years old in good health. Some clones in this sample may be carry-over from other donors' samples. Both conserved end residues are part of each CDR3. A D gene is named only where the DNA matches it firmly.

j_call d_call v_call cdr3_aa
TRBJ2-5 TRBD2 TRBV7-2 CASSSPSSAGGPVTQYF
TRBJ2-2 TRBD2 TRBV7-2 CASSTMTSGTTGELFF
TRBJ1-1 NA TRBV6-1 CASLIGQNTEAFF
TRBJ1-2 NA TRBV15 CATSRDQGGYGYTF
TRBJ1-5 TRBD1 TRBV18 CASSPQGTASEPQHF
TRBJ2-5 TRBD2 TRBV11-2 CASSFPTGTSMGTQYF
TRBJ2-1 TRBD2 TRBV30 CAWRTLAANEQFF
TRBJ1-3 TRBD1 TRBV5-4 CASSPGTGVGRNTIYF
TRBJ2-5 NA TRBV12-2 CASRLGGTGVQETQYF
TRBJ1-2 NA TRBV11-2 CASSLEGNGYTF
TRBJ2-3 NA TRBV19 CASSIRTGEDTQYF
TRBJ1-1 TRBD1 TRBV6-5 CASNRGQGRGTPLF
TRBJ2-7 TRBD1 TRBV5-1 CASSSTGGAYEQYF
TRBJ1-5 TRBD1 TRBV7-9 CASSGQGDQPQHF
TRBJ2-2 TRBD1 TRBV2 CASKRTGDGELFF
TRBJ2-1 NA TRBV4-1 CASSRGAGEWFEQFF
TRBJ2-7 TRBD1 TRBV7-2 CASTRTGMGVNEQYF
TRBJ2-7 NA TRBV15 CATSRDWSPGTHF
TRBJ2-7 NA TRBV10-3 CAISSTGIVSSYEQYF
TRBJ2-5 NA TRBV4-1 CASSQDGGETQHF
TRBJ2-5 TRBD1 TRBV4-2 CASSQGKNTGGVETQYF
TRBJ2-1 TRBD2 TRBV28 CASSDPGLGGFEQFF
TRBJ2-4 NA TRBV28 CASSLVRGENIQYF
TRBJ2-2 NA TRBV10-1 CASNGALDTGELFF
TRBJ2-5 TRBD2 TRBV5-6 CASSLRGSGNQETQYF
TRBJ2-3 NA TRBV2 CASSDPGGIDRDTQYF
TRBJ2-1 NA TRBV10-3 CAIRGTSSSYNEQFF
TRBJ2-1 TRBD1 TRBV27 CASSLGQYNEQFF
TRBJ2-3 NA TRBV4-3 CASSQEAKQAITQYF
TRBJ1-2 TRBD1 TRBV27 CASGQGQGSYYGYTF
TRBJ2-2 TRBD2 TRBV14 CASSQTSGSVVGTGELFF
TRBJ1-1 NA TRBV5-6 CASSWFGMNTEAFF